This is a list of T cell receptor beta chains from one sample in a study of identical twins. TCRdb passed the 5' RACE reads through MiXCR, listing each CDR3 protein once. The repertoire consists of 450,000 to 500,000 distinct CDR3 sequences, with about 13% occurring once and the leading ten covering about 0.97%. These records were also assigned to another study, of yellow fever vaccine responses in identical twins.

The sequencing input was CD4+ T cells sorted from blood. These receptors were taken from a woman in her late teens or twenties in good health. Each CDR3 is given with its conserved first and last residue. Each record gives: clone size, J gene, D gene, V gene, CDR3 protein, CDR3 DNA. D genes are given only for firm matches. Size is stated for part of the rows, as once, few or many counts, or as a class when the clone is expanded.

size: NA; J: TRBJ2-3; D: TRBD2; V: TRBV10-3; CDR3: CAIRREGRADTQYF; DNA: TGTGCCATCAGGCGGGAGGGCCGTGCAGATACGCAGTATTTT
size: few; J: TRBJ2-1; D: TRBD2; V: TRBV5-1; CDR3: CASSYLAGGSNEQFF; DNA: TGCGCCAGCAGCTATCTAGCGGGGGGAAGCAATGAGCAGTTCTTC
size: NA; J: TRBJ2-7; D: NA; V: TRBV28; CDR3: CASSQPPEGGSYEQYF; DNA: TGTGCCAGCAGTCAGCCCCCGGAGGGGGGATCCTACGAGCAGTACTTC
size: NA; J: TRBJ1-1; D: NA; V: TRBV30; CDR3: CAWANQGNTEAFF; DNA: TGTGCCTGGGCCAATCAGGGGAACACTGAAGCTTTCTTT
size: NA; J: TRBJ2-3; D: NA; V: TRBV3-1; CDR3: CASSPYGRQDTQYF; DNA: TGTGCCAGCAGCCCTTACGGACGCCAGGATACGCAGTATTTT
size: NA; J: TRBJ2-2; D: TRBD1; V: TRBV7-8; CDR3: CASRGVWGQTGELFF; DNA: TGTGCCAGCAGGGGCGTGTGGGGACAGACCGGGGAGCTGTTTTTT
size: NA; J: TRBJ2-7; D: NA; V: TRBV5-1; CDR3: CASSYRGYGSYEQYF; DNA: TGCGCCAGCAGTTACCGCGGGTATGGGTCCTACGAGCAGTACTTC
size: few; J: TRBJ2-6; D: NA; V: TRBV3-1; CDR3: CASSQESGGTGANVLTF; DNA: TGTGCCAGCAGCCAAGAATCTGGAGGGACTGGGGCCAACGTCCTGACTTTC
size: few; J: TRBJ2-3; D: TRBD2; V: TRBV7-9; CDR3: CASSPGMGGTDTQYF; DNA: TGTGCCAGCAGCCCAGGCATGGGGGGGACAGATACGCAGTATTTT
size: few; J: TRBJ1-1; D: TRBD1; V: TRBV25-1; CDR3: CASSKDRGVNTEAFF; DNA: TGTGCCAGCAGTAAGGACAGGGGGGTGAACACTGAAGCTTTCTTT
size: NA; J: TRBJ1-1; D: TRBD1; V: TRBV11-2; CDR3: CASSFRDSATEAFF; DNA: TGTGCCAGCAGCTTCCGGGACAGTGCCACTGAAGCTTTCTTT
size: NA; J: TRBJ2-1; D: TRBD2; V: TRBV7-2; CDR3: CASSASTSGSGEQFF; DNA: TGTGCCAGCAGCGCCTCGACTAGCGGGAGCGGTGAGCAGTTCTTC
size: NA; J: TRBJ2-5; D: NA; V: TRBV24-1; CDR3: CATSDRPGEYQETQYF; DNA: TGTGCCACCAGTGATCGCCCGGGGGAGTACCAAGAGACCCAGTACTTC
size: many; J: TRBJ2-1; D: NA; V: TRBV7-2; CDR3: CASSFLRGYNEQFF; DNA: TGTGCCAGCAGCTTTTTGAGGGGTTACAATGAGCAGTTCTTC
size: NA; J: TRBJ2-3; D: NA; V: TRBV24-1; CDR3: CATSRLAGTTDTQYF; DNA: TGTGCCACCAGTAGACTTGCAGGCACCACAGATACGCAGTATTTT
size: many; J: TRBJ2-3; D: TRBD1; V: TRBV20-1; CDR3: CSATGTGLTDTQYF; DNA: TGCAGTGCTACCGGGACAGGGCTCACAGATACGCAGTATTTT
size: few; J: TRBJ2-5; D: NA; V: TRBV6-1; CDR3: CASIIRGARETQYF; DNA: TGTGCCAGCATCATACGGGGGGCTCGAGAGACCCAGTACTTC
size: many; J: TRBJ2-7; D: TRBD2; V: TRBV12-3/TRBV12-4; CDR3: CASSLSLGGRFTYEQYF; DNA: TGTGCCAGCAGCCTATCCCTGGGCGGGAGGTTTACCTACGAGCAGTACTTC
size: NA; J: TRBJ2-7; D: TRBD1; V: TRBV20-1; CDR3: CSAGRDRVFDEQYF; DNA: TGCAGTGCTGGCCGGGACAGGGTTTTCGACGAGCAGTACTTC
size: NA; J: TRBJ2-1; D: TRBD1; V: TRBV5-1; CDR3: CASSRQGELNEQFF; DNA: TGCGCCAGCAGCAGACAGGGGGAGCTCAATGAGCAGTTCTTC
size: many; J: TRBJ1-5; D: NA; V: TRBV12-3/TRBV12-4; CDR3: CASRATSGQPQHF; DNA: TGTGCCAGCAGGGCCACCTCGGGACAGCCCCAGCATTTT
size: few; J: TRBJ2-1; D: TRBD2; V: TRBV5-6; CDR3: CASNGRVRDEQFF; DNA: TGTGCCAGCAACGGGAGGGTCCGGGATGAGCAGTTCTTC